The 3 T cell receptor beta chains given below trace back to one sample, sequenced in a study of T cell responses to AZD1222 COVID-19 vaccine (dated by TCRdb to about 2021). The sample's time point label is to be understood as: about 28 days (+/-7) after the second vaccine dose. The method was the immunoSEQ multiplex PCR assay. Entries here come from immuneACCESS through TCRdb and include only in-frame sequences with V and J called. Some clones fail to appear in such tables; in the studies checked, an unresolved V gene covers under half of the shortfall, and the cause of the remainder is unknown. The table for this sample lists under 150,000 clones; 75% to 90% of them were counted only once. The ten largest clonotypes hold 1.5% to 2% of the sample. The sequencing here drew on peripheral blood, taken 28 days after the second AZD1222 dose. The receptors derive from an adult who received the AZD1222 COVID-19 vaccine.

The rearrangement uses TRBV10-3 and TRBJ2-5; 11 nucleotides align to TRBD1. The CDR3 is 15 amino acids. Germline V gene sequence: CDR1 ENHRY, CDR2 SYGVKD. With V trimmed by 7 bases and J by 1 base, 5 bases remained unmatched. The CDR3 here is CAIKPGQGVQETQYF. In DNA, the CDR3 is TGTGCCATCAAGCCGGGACAGGGGGTCCAAGAGACCCAGTACTTC.

The CDR3 nucleotides are TGTGCCAGTAGTAAACCGGGACAGGGTTACGAGCAGTACTTC. Amino acids: CASSKPGQGYEQYF. The chain employs TRBV19 and TRBJ2-7, with 9 nucleotides matching TRBD1. CDR1 is LNHDA, CDR2 SQIVND, per germline (reference sequence). This CDR3 region has 14 residues. V lost 4 bases and J lost 4; bases outside the gene matches: 5. The entire variable domain, with the rest obtained from reference TRBV19 and TRBJ2-7, is as follows: DGGITQSPKYLFRKEGQNVTLSCEQNLNHDAMYWYRQDPGQGLRLIYYSQIVNDFQKGDIAEGYSVSREKKESFPLTVTSAQKNPTAFYLCASSKPGQGYEQYFGPGTRLTVT.

V usage is TRBV5-1 and J usage is TRBJ1-4; TRBD1 might be the D (5 bases). This CDR3 has 16 residues. V was pared by 0 bases and J by 7 bases, with 16 bases between. Germline CDR1 SGHRS, CDR2 YFSETQ. Written as DNA, the CDR3 is TGCGCCAGCAGCTTGGTTCCGCTGGGGCGCGGTGAAAAACTGTTTTTT. Amino acids: CASSLVPLGRGEKLFF.